This TCR beta chain was profiled in a study of cytotoxic CD8 clonotypes in ibrutinib-treated CLL. Study-wide context: Once treatment had gone on for a median of 12 months, range 6 to 36, response samples were drawn.

In the case of this clone: Its specificity is unknown.

Study results and limitations: The study found baseline clonality above age-matched healthy donors, tracking circulating CD8+ T-cell counts. Investigators sampled sustained-remission and progressing patients at differing times. Clonality showed a rise at ibrutinib response that reversed toward baseline at progression.

Germline V CDR1 and CDR2: SQVTM, ANQGSEA. V was cut by 7 bases and J by 9 bases, with 19 bases left in between. This CDR3 region has 13 residues. Assay used: immunoSEQ multiplex PCR; TCRdb lists only in-frame clones, some missing. The profile covers some 93,000 clones, with around four fifths appearing a single time and approximately 30% taken by the ten largest. Sequencing was performed on PBMCs, taken after 12 months of ibrutinib treatment. The sequence was obtained from a human donor with chronic lymphocytic leukemia. The J gene is TRBJ2-1, the V gene TRBV29-1; perhaps TRBD2 as D (7 bases). In DNA, the CDR3 is TGCAGCGAACGGGGGGCCCAGGGAGGTGAGCAGTTCTTC. Its protein product is CSERGAQGGEQFF.